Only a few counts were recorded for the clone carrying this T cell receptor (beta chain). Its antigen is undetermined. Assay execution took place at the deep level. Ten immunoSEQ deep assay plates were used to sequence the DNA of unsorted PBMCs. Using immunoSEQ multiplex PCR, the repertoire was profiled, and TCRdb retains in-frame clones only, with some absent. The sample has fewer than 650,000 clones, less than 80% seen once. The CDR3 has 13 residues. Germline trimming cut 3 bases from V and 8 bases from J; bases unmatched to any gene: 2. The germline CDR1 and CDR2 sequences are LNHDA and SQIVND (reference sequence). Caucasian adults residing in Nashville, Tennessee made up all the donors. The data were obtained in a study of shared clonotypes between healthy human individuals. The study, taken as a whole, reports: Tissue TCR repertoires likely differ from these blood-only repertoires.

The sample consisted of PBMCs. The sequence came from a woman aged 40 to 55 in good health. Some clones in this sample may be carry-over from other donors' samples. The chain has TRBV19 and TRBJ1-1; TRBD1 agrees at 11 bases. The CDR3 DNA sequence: TGTGCCAGTAGTATTCGGGACAGGGGGGAAGCTTTCTTT. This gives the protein CASSIRDRGEAFF.